This T cell receptor (beta chain) was captured in a study of post-analysis software for immune sequencing data. On the study more broadly: Clinical courses comprised relapsing-remitting, secondary progressive and progressive-relapsing multiple sclerosis. Study results and caveats: Five TRBV segments (TRBV5-6, TRBV5-1 and TRBV20-1 among them) occurred more frequently in patients than in controls. Controls significantly exceeded multiple sclerosis patients in normalized Chao1 diversity. Same-batch preparations were strongly co-clustered by F measure.

The length of the CDR3 is 14 residues. With 3 bases clipped from V and 7 bases from J, the junction kept 8 bases outside the gene matches. Built from TCR beta cDNA, the libraries had unique molecular identifiers in them. TCRdb redid the calling of the PCR reads with MiXCR, one entry per CDR3 protein. The data contain 550,000 to 700,000 distinct CDR3 sequences, about 44% of them singletons. This clonotype was detected a few times. What it binds is not known. Source material: blood. The chain joins TRBV12-3 or TRBV12-4 to TRBJ2-5, with 7 positions matching TRBD1. The sequence came from a girl aged 5-17 years with multiple sclerosis. This CDR3 is CASSFIQGVGTQYF. The CDR3 DNA sequence: TGTGCCAGCAGTTTCATTCAGGGGGTTGGGACCCAGTACTTC.